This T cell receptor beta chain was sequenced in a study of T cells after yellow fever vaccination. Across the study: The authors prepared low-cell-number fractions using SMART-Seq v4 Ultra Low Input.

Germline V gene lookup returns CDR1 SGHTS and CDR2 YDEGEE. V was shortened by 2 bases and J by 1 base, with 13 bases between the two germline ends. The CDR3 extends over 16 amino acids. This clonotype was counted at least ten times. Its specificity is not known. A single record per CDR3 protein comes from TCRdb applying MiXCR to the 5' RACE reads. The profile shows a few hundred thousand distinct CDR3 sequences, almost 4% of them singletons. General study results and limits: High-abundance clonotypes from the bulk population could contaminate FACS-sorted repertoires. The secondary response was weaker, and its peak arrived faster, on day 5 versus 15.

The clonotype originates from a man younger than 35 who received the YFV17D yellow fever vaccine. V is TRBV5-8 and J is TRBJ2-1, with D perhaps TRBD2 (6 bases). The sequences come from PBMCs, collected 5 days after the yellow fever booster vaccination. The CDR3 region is CASSFFRGNSYNEQFF. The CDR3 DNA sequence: TGTGCCAGCAGCTTTTTCCGGGGGAATTCCTACAATGAGCAGTTCTTC.